This TCR beta chain came from a study of CD8+ T cells in alopecia areata. Study-level findings and limits: Normal-skin resident alphabeta T cells also appear among scalp sample sequences.

TCR sequencing used cDNA made by reverse transcription of extracted RNA. The method was immunoSEQ multiplex PCR; TCRdb's version includes in-frame clones alone and lacks a portion of them. The sample shows around 250,000 clones, roughly two thirds of them seen only once. In alopecia areata patients, both lesional scalp punch biopsies and peripheral blood were collected. Comment on this clone: The antigen remains unidentified.

CDR1 is GTSNPN and CDR2 is SVGIG in the germline V gene (reference sequence). After removal of 4 bases from V and 0 bases from J, the junction contained 5 bases not matched to a gene. The CDR3 totals 15 residues. This specimen was CD4+ T cells sorted from blood, taken at week 0. J is TRBJ2-2 and V is TRBV30; 7 bases map to TRBD2. This receptor was taken from a human donor with alopecia areata. This CDR3 reads CAWTYAGANTGELFF. CDR3 sequence (DNA): TGTGCCTGGACCTATGCGGGGGCGAACACCGGGGAGCTGTTTTTT. Filled out from reference TRBV30 and TRBJ2-2, the complete variable domain reads SQTIHQWPATLVQPVGSPLSLECTVEGTSNPNLYWYRQAAGRGLQLLFYSVGIGQISSEVPQNLSASRPQDRQFILSSKKLLLSDSGFYLCAWTYAGANTGELFFGEGSRLTVL.